The TCR beta chain described here comes from a study of cytomegalovirus exposure and HLA in healthy donors (dated by TCRdb to the late 2010s). Regarding the complete study: An earlier analysis of several hundred of the donors reported about 280 Gb of sequence data and 95 million to 140 million unique TCR beta sequences obtained from some 200 million T cells. A later genetic analysis took genome-wide SNP genotypes for about 65% of the roughly 670 donors and used that subset as a discovery cohort. The number of typed donors differed by locus: about 629-630 for A, B, C, DRB1 and DQB1; 500 to 550 for DQA1; 606 for DPA1; and 400 to 480 for DPB1. Among the roughly 380 genotyped donors, around 79% belonged to the genetic ancestry cluster associated with self-reported Caucasian donors. An earlier analysis of about 600 of the donors used high-throughput TCR beta sequencing to judge whether each TCR beta V gene segment behaved as functional or pseudogenic. The T cell repertoires of 666 subjects were profiled by immunosequencing and related to cytomegalovirus serostatus. Among about 400 genotyped donors of the cohort, an average of roughly 230,000 unique TCR beta nucleotide sequences was sequenced per donor, of which 15% to 20% were non-productive. HLA typing covered class I and class II loci at four-digit resolution. A separate validation cohort of roughly 130 different subjects was used in addition to the roughly 620-subject first cohort. Rather than using new phenotypic data, the later analysis identified candidate immune exposures from TCR beta sequences and from how often those sequences occurred across donors. The study aimed to test whether cataloging public T cell receptors could reveal signatures of past pathogen exposure. In a later analysis, previously published TCR beta repertoires from fewer than 750 donors were re-analyzed and high-resolution HLA genotyping was added so that TCR occurrence patterns could be studied. To predict cytomegalovirus infection status, the study brought together high-throughput TCR immunosequencing, statistical association of individual TCRs with disease status, and machine learning. Roughly 5 DR-DQ haplotypes were handled as single units for association and clustering, since linkage in the cohort was strong. An early release covering 550 to 700 HLA-typed donors comprised roughly 300 gigabases of sequencing data and approximately 80 million unique TCR sequences. Donor age, sex, ethnicity and CMV serostatus were collected together with the repertoire data. Every repertoire in the discovery cohort had been generated on one and the same sequencing platform.

Library creation used the immunoSEQ multiplex PCR assay. For the multiplex PCR, a mixture combining 60 forward primers for TCR Vbeta segments and 13 reverse primers for TCR Jbeta segments was used. Amplification of the CDR3 region of rearranged TCR beta genes was performed with a multiplex PCR assay on genomic DNA. The Illumina HiSeq System was used to sequence the amplified TCR beta libraries as 87-base-pair reads. As for the original processing: A later analysis tallied some 79 million unique TCR beta chains across the 666 repertoires, and 10 million to 11 million of those chains were shared by two or more donors. Raw reads were error-corrected and collapsed into unique sequences with a nearest-neighbor algorithm that merged closely related sequences to remove PCR and sequencing errors. Alignment of CDR3 sequences to IMGT reference sequences was used to assign V, D and J gene segments. Each retained sequence needed at least a six-nucleotide match to both a V gene segment and a J gene segment. Rearrangements were called productive when the CDR3 lacked stop codons and stayed in frame with V and J; all others were non-productive. Following IMGT convention, CDR3 was defined as the stretch from the second conserved V-encoded cysteine to the conserved J-encoded phenylalanine. The earlier analysis of some 540 of the donors excluded any sequence lacking an unambiguous match to a single V gene segment. In an earlier analysis of approximately 550 of the donors, V segments were called functional above 56.7% productive rearrangements and were called segregating when the between-donor standard deviation exceeded 5%. A statistical classification framework was built to diagnose cytomegalovirus status from the catalog of TCR beta chain sequences. In a later analysis, V and J genes were assigned by comparing TCR nucleotide sequences against IMGT/GENE-DB human TR gene sequences. In a later analysis, CDR3 sequences and most-parsimonious VDJ recombination scenarios were assigned using the TCRdist pipeline. In a later analysis, each TCR beta chain was defined by its CDR3 amino acid sequence together with its V-gene family, and reads lacking a unique V-gene family were excluded. As a way to deal with suspected cross-contamination and a sequencing artifact, a later analysis dropped 640 or so nucleotide sequences that were highly shared and had low generation probability. A later analysis calculated a clonal expansion index for each public chain from normalized within-repertoire ranks of inferred template counts. In a later analysis, generation probabilities were computed using a VDJ recombination model fitted to out-of-frame rearrangements, and the results were checked against IGoR. Hypergeometric tests were used in a later analysis to score TCR-TCR, TCR-HLA and TCR-CMV co-occurrence, with a repertoire-size bias correction applied to the TCR pairs. False discovery rates were estimated in a later analysis by permuting HLA or CMV assignments 20 times. In a later analysis, co-occurring TCRs were grouped with DBSCAN, and TCRdist sequence similarity was added when clustering was performed within HLA-allele-positive subsets. Repertoires with fewer than 30,000 or more than 120,000 public chains, plus five repertoires with anomalous nucleotide sharing, were excluded from co-occurrence clustering. Sourced from immuneACCESS, this table was stored by TCRdb with only in-frame sequences that have V and J called. A share of the clones is absent; for the studies checked, an unresolved V gene accounts for under half, and the remainder has no known explanation. Clonal size and the V and J genes are those of that table, whereas D and trimming came from the DNA. Counted in this sample were roughly 160,000 clones; under 85% of them appeared once. The top ten clonotypes cover around 5% of the sample.

Findings and caveats that apply to the study as a whole: In the study, 164 TCR beta chains were listed as associated with cytomegalovirus. Only TCR beta chains were sequenced in this cohort, and the absence of alpha or paired-chain data limited detectable features. Linkage disequilibrium might explain the correlated functional status among segregating V segments, but an unknown experimental factor could not be excluded. When HLA alleles, especially DR and DQ, strongly co-occurred, TCR associations were difficult to assign to individual alleles. Because counts were too low, approximately 18 rarely observed V segments, including chromosome 9 orphons, were excluded from the earlier analysis of 500 to 700 of the donors. A further reported finding was that TCR beta sequences accurately predicted the HLA-A and HLA-B alleles for most subjects in the first cohort. Some IMGT-functional V segments, including TRBV6-2 and TRBV6-3, could not be told apart with the 87-base-pair reads, so those segments were excluded. While some public TCRs were present in many individuals, most TCR sequences turned up only very rarely across donors. In a later analysis, HLA-associated TCR beta chains were found to be more clonally expanded and to have lower generation probabilities than equally common non-associated chains. Roughly uniform sequencing depth across donors was assumed in presence/absence analyses, although this assumption may not hold. A cluster of highly shared sequence variants was judged likely to represent a technical artifact of the sequencing pipeline. A later genetic analysis reported fewer N-insertions in productive TCRs among donors in an Asian-associated ancestry cluster than the roughly 700-donor mean. An earlier analysis of 587 of the donors showed that most TCR beta V segments appeared in productive rearrangements either about 87% or about 30% of the time, which broadly matched IMGT annotations. The classifier was reported to diagnose cytomegalovirus status with high specificity and sensitivity in both the original and validation cohorts. In a later analysis, the rate of TCR association differed among HLA loci, with DRB1 alleles having the most associated TCRs and HLA-C alleles having the fewest. An association between a missense DCLRE1C variant and V-gene and J-gene trimming of TCR beta chains was found in a later genetic analysis and replicated in an independent cohort. A few of the identified cytomegalovirus-associated TCR beta chains were confirmed in vitro to be specific for cytomegalovirus antigens. It was suggested by the authors that the approach could potentially be generalized to other disease states and immunological phenotypes. In a later analysis, most CMV-associated TCR beta chains were found to appear HLA-restricted, with HLA associations seemingly driven largely by CMV exposure. In a later analysis, around 17,000 TCR beta sequences were associated with specific HLA alleles at a false discovery rate of 0.05. HLA typing was unavailable for some donors at each locus, so association tests used only the typed subset. The only immune exposure information available for the cohort was CMV serostatus. Several of the top co-occurrence clusters appeared to be linked to parvovirus B19, influenza, CMV and Epstein-Barr virus, according to a later analysis.

In total, roughly 670 healthy bone marrow donors made up the cohort. All cohort members were sampled while nominally healthy, although unrecorded immune exposures were likely present. The donor tested CMV seropositive, placing the donor among the roughly 270 seropositive members of the cohort. Each donor provided a peripheral blood sample, and peripheral blood mononuclear cells were used for TCR beta sequencing. The Qiagen DNeasy Blood Extraction Kit was used to extract genomic DNA from the blood cell samples. CDR1 and CDR2, per the germline V gene, are SGHTA and FQGNSA. A distance of 12 bases separates the germline ends of V and J, which lose 4 bases and 0 bases respectively. The CDR3 starts with the cysteine, ends with the phenylalanine, and has 15 residues. Just CDR3 DNA is preserved here, 45 bases in frame from base 1. This clone was counted a few times. Its antigen remains undetermined. It has no much larger one-base neighbor in the sample; base qualities were not kept.

Recombination linked TRBV7-2 to TRBJ1-1; tentative D gene TRBD1, with 6 bases matching. This TCR came from a woman aged 18-30 years in good health and CMV-seropositive. The sequencing input was PBMCs. Here the CDR3 is given as CASSSTGILNTEAFF. The DNA sequence is as follows: TGTGCCAGCAGCTCGACAGGAATCCTGAACACTGAAGCTTTCTTT.